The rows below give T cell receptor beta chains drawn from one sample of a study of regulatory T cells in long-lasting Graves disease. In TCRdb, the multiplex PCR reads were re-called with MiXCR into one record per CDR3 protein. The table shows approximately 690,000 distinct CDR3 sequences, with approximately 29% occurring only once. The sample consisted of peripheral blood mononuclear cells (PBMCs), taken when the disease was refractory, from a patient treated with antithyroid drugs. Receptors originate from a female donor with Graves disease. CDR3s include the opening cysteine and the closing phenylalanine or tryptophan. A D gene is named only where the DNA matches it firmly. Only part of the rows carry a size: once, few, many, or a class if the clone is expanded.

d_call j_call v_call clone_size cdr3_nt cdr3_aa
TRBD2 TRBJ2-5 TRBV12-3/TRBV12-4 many TGTGCCAGCAGTCCCCTCGGGGGGAGCCAAGAGACCCAGTACTTC CASSPLGGSQETQYF
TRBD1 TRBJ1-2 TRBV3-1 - TGTGCCAGCAGGTCTAGGGACAGAGCAAAGGGAATGGAGGGCTACACCTTC CASRSRDRAKGMEGYTF
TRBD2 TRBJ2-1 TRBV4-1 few TGCGCCAGCAGCCAAGAACCTAGCGGAGTAGACTCCTACAATGAGCAGTTCTTC CASSQEPSGVDSYNEQFF
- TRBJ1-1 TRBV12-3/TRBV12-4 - TGTGCCAGCAAGGGGGTTTTGAACACTGAAGCTTTCTTT CASKGVLNTEAFF
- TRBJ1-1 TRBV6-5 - TGTGCCAGCAGTTACTCGACCTTAGGGTCCCCGGAGAAAGCTTTCTTT CASSYSTLGSPEKAFF
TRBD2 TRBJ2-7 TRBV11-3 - TGTGCCAGCAGCTCCTCACCCAGCGGGACTGATTACGAGCAGTACTTC CASSSSPSGTDYEQYF
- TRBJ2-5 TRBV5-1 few TGCGCCAGCAGTGCGTTGGGGGGCTATCCAGAGACCCAGTACTTC CASSALGGYPETQYF
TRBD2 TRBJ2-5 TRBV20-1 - TGCAGTGCACCGGGACTAGCGTCTGAGACCCAGTACTTC CSAPGLASETQYF
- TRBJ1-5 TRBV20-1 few TGCAGTGCTAGAGATCTTTCGGGGGGTGTAGGTCAGCCCCAGCATTTT CSARDLSGGVGQPQHF
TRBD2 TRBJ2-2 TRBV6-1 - TGTGCCAGCACGTCCCCTTGGAGCGGGGCCGGGGAGCTGTTTTTT CASTSPWSGAGELFF
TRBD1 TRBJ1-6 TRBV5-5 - TGTGCCAGCAGCTGGACAGGGGTTGATAATTCACCCCTCCACTTT CASSWTGVDNSPLHF
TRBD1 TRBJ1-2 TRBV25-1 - TGTGCCAGCAGGGACAGGTACTATGGCTACACCTTC CASRDRYYGYTF
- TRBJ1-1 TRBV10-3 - TGTGCCATCAGTCCCAGGTCCATGAACACTGAAGCTTTCTTT CAISPRSMNTEAFF
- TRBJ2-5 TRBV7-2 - TGTGCCAGCAGCTTATGGTTTGGCCAGACCCAAGAGACCCAGTACTTC CASSLWFGQTQETQYF
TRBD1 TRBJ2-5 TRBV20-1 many TGCAGTGCTAGATGGCCGAATGTGGGACAGGGCCCAGAGACCCAGTACTTC CSARWPNVGQGPETQYF
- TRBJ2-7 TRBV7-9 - TGTGCCAGCAGCAGTGAGGTGCAGTACTTC CASSSEVQYF
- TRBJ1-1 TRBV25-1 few TGTGCCAGCAGCGGGCGTGAAGCTTTCTTT CASSGREAFF
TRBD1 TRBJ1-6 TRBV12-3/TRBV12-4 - TGTGCCAGCAGTGCGACAGGGGGCATTTCACCCCTCCACTTT CASSATGGISPLHF
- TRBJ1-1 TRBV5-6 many TGTGCCAGCAGCCTTGAGGGCCCTGATGGAGCTTTCTTT CASSLEGPDGAFF
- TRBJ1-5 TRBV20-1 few TGCAGTGCTAGTAATGGAGATCAGCCCCAGCATTTT CSASNGDQPQHF
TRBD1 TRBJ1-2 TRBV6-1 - TGTGCCAGCAGCCCGACAGGGGGCCCTAACTATGGCTACACCTTC CASSPTGGPNYGYTF
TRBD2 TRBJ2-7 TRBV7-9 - TGTGCCAGCAGCCAGGGACTAGCGGTTAGCTCCTACGAGCAGTACTTC CASSQGLAVSSYEQYF
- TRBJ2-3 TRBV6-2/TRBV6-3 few TGTGCCAGCAGTTCCCGCGGGATTCGCACAGATACGCAGTATTTT CASSSRGIRTDTQYF
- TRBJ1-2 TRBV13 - TGTGCCAGCAGCTTTCAGGGAACTAACTATGGCTACACCTTC CASSFQGTNYGYTF